Below, 15 T cell receptor beta chains from the same sample are listed, as sequenced in a study of shared clonotypes between healthy human individuals. Only in-frame clones appear in the TCRdb table, and some are missing; sequencing was by immunoSEQ multiplex PCR. The repertoire consists of around 2.3 million clones, with under 97% occurring once and the leading ten covering 0.1% to 0.15%. Sequencing input: naive CD4+ T cells sorted from blood. Specified subset: CD45RA+ positively selected. The receptors derive from a man between 18 and 35 years old in good health.

The chain is built from TRBV14 and TRBJ1-4; no definite D call. V lost 1 base, J lost 7 bases, and 13 bases lay in between. Germline V gives CDR1 SGHDN, CDR2 FVKESK. The CDR3 has 15 residues. The CDR3 bases are TGTGCCAGCAGCCAAGGGTCCTGGGAGTTTGAAAAACTGTTTTTT. Translating it yields CASSQGSWEFEKLFF. Supplemented by reference TRBV14 and TRBJ1-4, the full variable domain reads EAGVTQFPSHSVIEKGQTVTLRCDPISGHDNLYWYRRVMGKEIKFLLHFVKESKQDESGMPNNRFLAERTGGTYSTLKVQPAELEDSGVYFCASSQGSWEFEKLFFGSGTQLSVL.

CDR3 in DNA: TGCGCCAGCAGAGCGGACCGCCTCGACCAAAGGAGCTCCTACGAGCAGTACTTC. Its translation is CASRADRLDQRSSYEQYF. The chain couples TRBV5-1 to TRBJ2-7, with D possibly TRBD2 on 5 matching bases. The CDR3 is 18 residues long. Germline values: CDR1 SGHRS, CDR2 YFSETQ. Trimming left V 5 bases short and J 0 bases short, with 24 bases between. The whole variable domain, filled in from reference TRBV5-1 and TRBJ2-7, reads KAGVTQTPRYLIKTRGQQVTLSCSPISGHRSVSWYQQTPGQGLQFLFEYFSETQRNKGNFPGRFSGRQFSNSRSEMNVSTLELGDSALYLCASRADRLDQRSSYEQYFGPGTRLTVT.

The count of this clone is one. This chain connects TRBV12-5 to TRBJ2-1, with D uncertain. The V gene lost 4 bases and the J gene lost 10 bases, with 8 bases spanning the gap. The CDR3 is made up of 11 amino acids. Germline CDR1 LGHNT, CDR2 FRNRAP. CDR3 residues: CASGSYTEQFF. The CDR3 region has the DNA TGTGCTAGTGGTTCTTATACGGAGCAGTTCTTC.

The gene calls are TRBV5-5 and TRBJ1-4, with a possible D match to TRBD1 (6 bases). The germline V gene has CDR1 SGHKS and CDR2 YYEKEE (reference sequence). The CDR3 sequence is 14 residues long. The V end lost 4 bases, the J end lost 3 bases, and 10 bases lay between the germline ends. As DNA, the CDR3 is TGTGCCAGCAGCGAACGACAGGCTAATGAAAAACTGTTTTTT. As protein: CASSERQANEKLFF.

Worth noting for this clone: The same CDR3 arises from other DNA sequences in this sample as well. V and J are TRBV6-5 and TRBJ2-5; TRBD2 matches 7 bases. V was pared by 0 bases and J by 5 bases, with 3 bases of the junction left unmatched. CDR1 is MNHEY and CDR2 is SVGAGI in the germline V gene. There are 14 residues in the CDR3. This CDR3 is CASSYSGGRETQYF. For the CDR3, the DNA is TGTGCCAGCAGTTACTCGGGGGGGAGGGAGACCCAGTACTTC.

A single count supports this clone. V gene TRBV5-1 combines with J gene TRBJ2-3; 12 bases are a match to TRBD2. Looked up from germline, CDR1 is SGHRS and CDR2 is YFSETQ. V was pared by 0 bases and J by 5 bases, with 7 bases of the junction left unmatched. The CDR3 consists of 17 residues. The CDR3 bases are TGCGCCAGCAGCTTGGGCGGACTAGCGGGGACAAGAGATACGCAGTATTTT. Its translation: CASSLGGLAGTRDTQYF.

The chain uses TRBV5-5 and TRBJ1-1; D unclear. Germline CDR1 reads SGHKS; CDR2 reads YYEKEE (reference sequence). Trimming took off 0 bases at V and 6 bases at J, with 12 bases between the two ends. CDR3 length: 14 residues. The CDR3 DNA sequence: TGTGCCAGCAGCTTGGTGGCCCCCGGGGCTGAAGCTTTCTTT. Residues: CASSLVAPGAEAFF.

The chain is built from TRBV4-1 and TRBJ1-2; 9 nucleotides match TRBD1. The germline gives CDR1 MGHRA, CDR2 YSYEKL. The CDR3 contains 17 residues. V trimming: 0 bases; J trimming: 4 bases; junction bases outside the gene matches: 9. CDR3 nucleotide sequence: TGCGCCAGCAGCCAAGAAGGTGCCACAGGGGGCGTCTATGGCTACACCTTC. It encodes CASSQEGATGGVYGYTF.

The chain combines TRBV18 with TRBJ2-1; 14 bases align to TRBD2. V lost 3 bases, J lost 6 bases, and 7 bases stayed unmatched. This CDR3 region has 17 residues. Germline V gene sequence: CDR1 KGHSH, CDR2 LQKENI. CDR3 nucleotides: TGTGCCAGCTCACCGGGACTAGCGGGAGCAGGGTCCAATGAGCAGTTCTTC. Protein: CASSPGLAGAGSNEQFF.

The rearrangement uses TRBV6-1 and TRBJ1-5; weak D call: TRBD1 (6 bases). The CDR3 extends over 15 amino acids. The germline V gene has CDR1 MNHNS and CDR2 SASEGT. V was cut by 6 bases and J by 0 bases, with 12 bases left in between. In nucleotides, the CDR3 is TGTGCCAGCAGGACAGGAGAACCTAGCAATCAGCCCCAGCATTTT. It codes for CASRTGEPSNQPQHF.

This sequence joins TRBV7-2 and TRBJ2-1; 9 bases map to TRBD1. From germline, CDR1 is SGHTA and CDR2 FQGNSA. The CDR3 totals 14 residues. J gave up 8 bases and V 2 bases, and 4 bases lay outside the gene matches. The CDR3 DNA reads as TGTGCCAGCAGCTTAACCGGGACAGGGCATGAGCAGTTCTTC. Residues: CASSLTGTGHEQFF.

The rearrangement uses TRBV14 and TRBJ2-7; 8 bases fit TRBD1. The germline V gene has CDR1 SGHDN and CDR2 FVKESK. V gave up 1 base and J gave up 4 bases; unmatched junction bases: 3. This CDR3 has 14 amino acids. This chain's CDR3 is CASSQGTGLYEQYF. The CDR3 region has the DNA TGTGCCAGCAGCCAAGGGACAGGGCTTTACGAGCAGTACTTC. The full variable domain, rest sourced from reference TRBV14 and TRBJ2-7, is EAGVTQFPSHSVIEKGQTVTLRCDPISGHDNLYWYRRVMGKEIKFLLHFVKESKQDESGMPNNRFLAERTGGTYSTLKVQPAELEDSGVYFCASSQGTGLYEQYFGPGTRLTVT.

The V gene is TRBV7-8, the J gene TRBJ2-7; D remains unclear. Trimming removed 3 bases at V and 2 bases at J, with 11 bases between. The CDR3 loop spans 14 amino acids. Germline CDR1 SGHVS, CDR2 FQNEAQ. The CDR3 here is CASSLRGSTYEQYF. CDR3 coding DNA: TGTGCCAGCAGCTTGCGAGGATCGACCTACGAGCAGTACTTC.

The rearrangement links TRBV6-1 to TRBJ2-7; D remains ambiguous. CDR3 length equals 15 residues. V was pared by 2 bases and J by 2 bases, with 13 bases between. Germline lookup yields CDR1 MNHNS and CDR2 SASEGT. The CDR3 here is CASSELYIAAYEQYF. As DNA, the CDR3 is TGTGCCAGCAGTGAACTCTACATAGCAGCCTACGAGCAGTACTTC.

The gene calls are TRBV14 and TRBJ2-7; D is possibly TRBD1 (5 bases). This CDR3 spans 17 amino acids. Trimming pared 0 bases from V and 6 bases from J, leaving 21 bases between. CDR1 and CDR2 (germline): SGHDN, FVKESK. Here the CDR3 DNA reads TGTGCCAGCAGCCAAGAGCGGTATGGTCAGGGTATTTCCGAGCAGTACTTC. It encodes CASSQERYGQGISEQYF.